The sequence of this T cell receptor (beta chain) was determined in a study of cytomegalovirus exposure and HLA in healthy donors. Points from the study as a whole: In vitro work confirmed that a few CMV-associated chains recognize CMV antigens. Later analysis placed DRB1 highest and HLA-C lowest in TCR association rates, which differed by HLA locus. As a later analysis showed, a missense DCLRE1C variant was linked to trimming of TCR beta V- and J-genes.

The PCR was carried out with 60 Vbeta primers and 13 Jbeta primers. Repertoires were generated with immunoSEQ multiplex PCR, while TCRdb's copy carries only in-frame clones and drops some. The specimen's table records about 48,000 clones. Healthy bone marrow donors supplied every sample. Notes on this clone: The antigen remains unidentified.

Germline V lookup: CDR1 MNHEY, CDR2 SVGAGI. The ends were cut back, 7 bases at V and 3 bases at J, with 6 bases in the middle. This CDR3 comprises 11 residues. Sequencing was done on a sample of PBMCs. The genes are TRBV6-5 and TRBJ1-2; unclear D gene. The clonotype was recovered from a male donor in good health and CMV-seropositive. The CDR3 reads CASTGDYGYTF. Written as DNA, the CDR3 is TGTGCCAGCACGGGAGACTATGGCTACACCTTC.